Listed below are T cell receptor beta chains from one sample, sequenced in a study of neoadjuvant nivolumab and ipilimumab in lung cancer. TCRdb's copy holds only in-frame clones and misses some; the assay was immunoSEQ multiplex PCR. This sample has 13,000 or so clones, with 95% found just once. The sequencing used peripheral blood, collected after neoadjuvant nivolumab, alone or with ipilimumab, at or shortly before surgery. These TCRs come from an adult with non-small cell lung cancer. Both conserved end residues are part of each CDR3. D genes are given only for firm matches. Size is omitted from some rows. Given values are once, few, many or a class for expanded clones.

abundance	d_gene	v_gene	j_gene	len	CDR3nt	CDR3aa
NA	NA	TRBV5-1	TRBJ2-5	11	TGCGCCAGCAGCTTGATGGAGACCCAGTACTTC	CASSLMETQYF
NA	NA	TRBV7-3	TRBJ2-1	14	TGTGCCAGCAGCTTACTCGGCCCCTACAATGAGCAGTTCTTC	CASSLLGPYNEQFF
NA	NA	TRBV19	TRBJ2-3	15	TGTGCCAGTAGTATAGACCGAGGGTCCACAGATACGCAGTATTTT	CASSIDRGSTDTQYF
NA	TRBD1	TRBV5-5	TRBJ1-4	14	TGTGCCAGCACCGGGACAGTGTCGGGTGAAAAACTGTTTTTT	CASTGTVSGEKLFF
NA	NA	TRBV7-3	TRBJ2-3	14	TGTGCCAGCACTCCAGGTCCAGGCACAGATACGCAGTATTTT	CASTPGPGTDTQYF
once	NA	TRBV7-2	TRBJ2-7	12	TGTGCCAGCAGCTTAGTTGGGGCAAAGCAGTACTTC	CASSLVGAKQYF
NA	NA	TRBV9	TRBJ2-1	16	TGTGCCAGCAGCCCATCCCACGCCGACTTTTACAATGAGCAGTTCTTC	CASSPSHADFYNEQFF
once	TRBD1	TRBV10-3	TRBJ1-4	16	TGTGCCATCAGTGAATCCCAGGGGGCCACTAATGAAAAACTGTTTTTT	CAISESQGATNEKLFF
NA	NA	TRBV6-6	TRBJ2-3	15	TGTGCCAGCAGTTACTCGATTGACGGCACAGATACGCAGTATTTT	CASSYSIDGTDTQYF
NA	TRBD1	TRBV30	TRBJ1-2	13	TGTGCCTGGGCGACAGGGGGTGAGATCGGCTACACCTTC	CAWATGGEIGYTF
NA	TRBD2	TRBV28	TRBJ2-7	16	TGTGCCAGCAGTTTATGGGGGACTAGCGGGAGCACTAAGCAGTACTTC	CASSLWGTSGSTKQYF
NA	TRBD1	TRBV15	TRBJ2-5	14	TGTGCCACCAGCGATCGACAGGGTCAAGAGACCCAGTACTTC	CATSDRQGQETQYF
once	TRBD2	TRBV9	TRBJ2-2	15	TGTGCCAGCAGCGGGGGAGCGGGAGAGGTGAGGGAGCTGTTTTTT	CASSGGAGEVRELFF
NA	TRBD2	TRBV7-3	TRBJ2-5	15	TGTGCCAGCAGCTCCAGAGCGGGAGACGGAGAGACCCAGTACTTC	CASSSRAGDGETQYF
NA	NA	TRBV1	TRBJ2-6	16	TGCACCAGCAGCCAAGAGAAACCGTCTGGGGCCAACGTCCTGACTTTC	CTSSQEKPSGANVLTF
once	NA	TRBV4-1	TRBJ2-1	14	TGCGCCAGCAGCCACTCGGAGGTGTACAATGAGCAGTTCTTC	CASSHSEVYNEQFF
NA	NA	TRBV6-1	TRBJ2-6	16	TGTGCCAGCAGTGAAGAATCTGGGTCTGGGGCCAACGTCCTGACTTTC	CASSEESGSGANVLTF
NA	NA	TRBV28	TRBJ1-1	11	TGTGAGGTTCGGGCGAACACTGAAGCTTTCTTT	CEVRANTEAFF
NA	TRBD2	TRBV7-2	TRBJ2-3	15	TGTGCCAGCAGCGAAACTAGCGGGAGGACAGATACGCAGTATTTT	CASSETSGRTDTQYF
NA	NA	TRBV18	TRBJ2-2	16	TGTGCCAGCTCACCACCGGGGGTGGCGAGCACCGGGGAGCTGTTTTTT	CASSPPGVASTGELFF
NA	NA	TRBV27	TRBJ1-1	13	TGTGCCAGCAGTCCGACCCGGACCACTGAAGCTTTCTTT	CASSPTRTTEAFF
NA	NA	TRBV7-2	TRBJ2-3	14	TGTGCCAGCAGACATTCGGGGGGCACAGATACGCAGTATTTT	CASRHSGGTDTQYF
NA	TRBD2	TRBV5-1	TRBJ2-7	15	TGCGCCAGCAGCTTACTAGCGGGAGGAGAGAACGAGCAGTACTTC	CASSLLAGGENEQYF
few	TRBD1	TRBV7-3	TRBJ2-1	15	TGTGCCAGCAGCTTAACCGACAGGGCTCACAATGAGCAGTTCTTC	CASSLTDRAHNEQFF
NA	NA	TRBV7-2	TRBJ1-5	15	TGTGCCAGCAGCTTAAGGTGGGGTATCGATCAGCCCCAGCATTTT	CASSLRWGIDQPQHF
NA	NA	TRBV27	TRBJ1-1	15	TGTGCCAGCAGTTCCCTGAAAGGAGCGAACACTGAAGCTTTCTTT	CASSSLKGANTEAFF
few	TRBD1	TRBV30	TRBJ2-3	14	TGTGCCTGGAGTGGACAGGGGGAAAAAGATACGCAGTATTTT	CAWSGQGEKDTQYF
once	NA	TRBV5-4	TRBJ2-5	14	TGTGCCAGCGCAGAAGTGGGCGGCCAAGAGACCCAGTACTTC	CASAEVGGQETQYF
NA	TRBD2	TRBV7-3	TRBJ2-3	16	TGTGCCAGCAGCTTAACGGGGACTAGGGGCACAGATACGCAGTATTTT	CASSLTGTRGTDTQYF
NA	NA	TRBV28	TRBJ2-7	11	TGTGCCAGCAGTTCGGCCTACGAGCAGTACTTC	CASSSAYEQYF
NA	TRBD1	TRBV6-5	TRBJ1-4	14	TGTGCCAGCAGTTACGGGGAGGGGGCCGAAAAACTGTTTTTT	CASSYGEGAEKLFF
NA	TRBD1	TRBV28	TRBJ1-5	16	TGTGCCAGCAGTTCCCCTTGGACAGGGGGCAATCAGCCCCAGCATTTT	CASSSPWTGGNQPQHF
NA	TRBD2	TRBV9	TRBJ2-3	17	TGTGCCAGCAGCGTAGCCCTTATTAGCGGGAGTCGGGATACGCAGTATTTT	CASSVALISGSRDTQYF
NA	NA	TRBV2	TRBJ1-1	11	TGTGCCAGCGGGGGGAACACTGAAGCTTTCTTT	CASGGNTEAFF
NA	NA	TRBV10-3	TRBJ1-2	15	TGTGCCATCAGTGACAGGGACTTTGGGAACTATGGCTACACCTTC	CAISDRDFGNYGYTF